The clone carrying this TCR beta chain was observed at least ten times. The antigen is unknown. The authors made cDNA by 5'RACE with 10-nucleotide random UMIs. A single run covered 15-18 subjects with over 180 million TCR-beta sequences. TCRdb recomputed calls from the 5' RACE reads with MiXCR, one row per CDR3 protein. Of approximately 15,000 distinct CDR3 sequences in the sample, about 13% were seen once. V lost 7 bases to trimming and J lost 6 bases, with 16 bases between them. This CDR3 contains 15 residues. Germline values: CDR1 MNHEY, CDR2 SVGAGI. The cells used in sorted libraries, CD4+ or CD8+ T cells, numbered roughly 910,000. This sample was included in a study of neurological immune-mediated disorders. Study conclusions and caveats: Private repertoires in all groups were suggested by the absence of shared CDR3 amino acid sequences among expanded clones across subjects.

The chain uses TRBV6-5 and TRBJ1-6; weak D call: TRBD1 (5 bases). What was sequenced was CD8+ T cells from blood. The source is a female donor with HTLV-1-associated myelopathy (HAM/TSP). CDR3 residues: CASTPAGGFNSPLHF. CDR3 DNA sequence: TGTGCCAGCACCCCCGCTGGGGGGTTTAATTCACCCCTCCACTTT.